Below are 17 T cell receptor beta chains sequenced from a single sample in a study of T cells in localized non-small cell lung cancer. Some clones are missing from TCRdb's copy, which holds only in-frame ones; the method was immunoSEQ multiplex PCR. The repertoire holds some 53,000 clones, with roughly 88% as singletons. The sample in question was peripheral blood, obtained before any cancer treatment. The receptor set was obtained from a male donor aged 60 or over with stage III squamous cell lung carcinoma.

This CDR3 is CASSIPGPNTQYF. CDR3 nucleotides: TGTGCCAGTAGTATCCCAGGCCCCAATACGCAGTATTTT. The chain carries TRBV19 and TRBJ2-3; D remains unclear. The ends were cut back, 3 bases at V and 7 bases at J, with 11 bases in the middle. The CDR3 spans 13 residues. Looked up from germline, CDR1 is LNHDA and CDR2 is SQIVND (reference sequence). Variable domain in full (rest from reference TRBV19 and TRBJ2-3): DGGITQSPKYLFRKEGQNVTLSCEQNLNHDAMYWYRQDPGQGLRLIYYSQIVNDFQKGDIAEGYSVSREKKESFPLTVTSAQKNPTAFYLCASSIPGPNTQYFGPGTRLTVL.

The genes are TRBV28 and TRBJ2-7; perhaps TRBD1 as D (6 bases). V lost 5 bases, J lost 4 bases, and 24 bases lay in between. The CDR3 totals 17 residues. CDR1 MDHEN and CDR2 SYDVKM come from the germline V gene. CDR3 sequence reads: CASSDYEQGPKPYEQYF. The CDR3 DNA sequence: TGTGCCAGCAGTGACTATGAGCAGGGGCCCAAGCCTTACGAGCAGTACTTC.

A word on this clone: The same CDR3 can be traced to other DNA sequences in this sample. The V gene is TRBV7-2, the J gene TRBJ1-5; the match to TRBD1 covers 9 bases. The J segment lost 6 bases and the V segment lost 5 bases, leaving 2 bases of the junction unmatched. Germline values: CDR1 SGHTA, CDR2 FQGNSA. The CDR3 length is 13 residues. DNA of the CDR3: TGTGCCAGCAGCCTGGACAGGGGTCAGCCCCAGCATTTT. Protein product: CASSLDRGQPQHF. Full variable domain (outside the CDR3, taken from reference TRBV7-2 and TRBJ1-5): GAGVSQSPSNKVTEKGKDVELRCDPISGHTALYWYRQSLGQGLEFLIYFQGNSAPDKSGLPSDRFSAERTGGSVSTLTIQRTQQEDSAVYLCASSLDRGQPQHFGDGTRLSIL.

The chain carries TRBV4-1 and TRBJ2-2; D is unclear. The CDR3 has 13 amino acids. The germline V gene encodes CDR1 MGHRA and CDR2 YSYEKL. The germline V and J ends were trimmed by 1 base and 6 bases, with 6 bases remaining between them. The CDR3 here is CASSQAGPGELFF. CDR3 sequence (DNA): TGCGCCAGCAGCCAAGCGGGCCCCGGGGAGCTGTTTTTT.

CDR3 in amino acids: CASSLGQRVNTEAFF. CDR3 DNA: TGTGCCAGCAGCTTGGGGCAGAGGGTGAACACTGAAGCTTTCTTT. The chain is built from TRBV5-4 and TRBJ1-1, with unresolved D. The CDR3 length is 15 residues. Germline CDR1 is SGHNT and CDR2 is YYREEE (reference sequence). V lost 0 bases to trimming and J lost 0 bases, with 9 bases between them.

This clone was counted a single time. V is TRBV29-1 and J is TRBJ2-7; a possible D gene is TRBD1 (5 bases). The germline CDR1 and CDR2 sequences are SQVTM and ANQGSEA. V dropped 4 bases and J dropped 2 bases, with 12 bases sitting between them. The CDR3 is made up of 13 amino acids. The DNA for the CDR3 is TGCAGCGTTGGAGCAGGGTCAACCTACGAGCAGTACTTC. Translated: CSVGAGSTYEQYF.

The chain links TRBV4-2 to TRBJ2-1; TRBD2 agrees at 9 bases. Germline V lookup: CDR1 LGHNA, CDR2 YNFKEQ. The CDR3 sequence is 17 residues long. With V trimmed by 1 base and J by 6 bases, 10 bases remained unmatched. The CDR3 reads CASSQGTGLAWSNEQFF. DNA of the CDR3: TGTGCCAGCAGCCAAGGTACGGGACTAGCATGGAGCAATGAGCAGTTCTTC.

The chain recombines TRBV15 with TRBJ2-7; 13 nucleotides agree with TRBD2. This CDR3 comprises 15 residues. Trimming at V came to 3 bases and at J to 5 bases, leaving 4 bases not matched to a gene. Germline-derived CDR1 and CDR2 are LNHNV and YYDKDF (reference sequence). The CDR3 loop is CATSRGTSGAHEQYF. For the CDR3, the DNA is TGTGCCACCAGCAGGGGGACTAGCGGGGCCCACGAGCAGTACTTC.

The chain is built from TRBV2 and TRBJ2-1; 9 bases match TRBD2. The V and J ends lost 7 bases and 7 bases, in that order; junction bases with no gene match: 8. The V gene's germline CDR1 is SNHLY and CDR2 FYNNEI. The CDR3 is made up of 14 amino acids. The CDR3, as DNA: TGTGCCAGCATTGGCGGGAGGGCCGAGAATGAGCAGTTCTTC. The encoded protein is CASIGGRAENEQFF.

The CDR3 reads CASSPMLASSYEQYF. Written as DNA, the CDR3 is TGTGCCAGCAGTCCCATGCTGGCAAGCTCCTACGAGCAGTACTTC. V usage is TRBV27 and J usage is TRBJ2-7; no firm D call. The V gene's germline CDR1 is MNHEY and CDR2 SMNVEV (reference sequence). Deletions cut 5 bases from V and 0 bases from J, with 14 bases between. The CDR3 spans 15 residues.

On this clone itself: Other DNA sequences in this specimen translate into the identical CDR3. The V gene is TRBV5-1, the J gene TRBJ1-5; D gene ambiguous. The CDR3 contains 15 residues. V shed 0 bases and J shed 3 bases, with 10 bases lying between them. Germline CDR1 is SGHRS and CDR2 is YFSETQ. CDR3 sequence: CASSLGGTSNQPQHF. The CDR3 nucleotides are TGCGCCAGCAGCTTGGGTGGAACCTCCAATCAGCCCCAGCATTTT.

This clone has ten or more counts. The V call is TRBV9, the J call TRBJ1-1; D not resolved. CDR3 length equals 15 residues. The V end was cut by 4 bases, the J end by 1 base, with 14 bases between. The germline gives CDR1 SGDLS, CDR2 YYNGEE. CDR3 DNA: TGTGCCAGCAGCCCCTGGGAGGATACGAACACTGAAGCTTTCTTT. Translating gives CASSPWEDTNTEAFF.

The J gene is TRBJ1-4, the V gene TRBV27; D is uncertain. The CDR3 contains 12 residues. From germline, CDR1 is MNHEY and CDR2 SMNVEV (reference sequence). V was shortened by 3 bases and J by 4 bases, with 3 bases between the two germline ends. Here the CDR3 reads CASSFRNEKLFF. The DNA for the CDR3 is TGTGCCAGCAGTTTCCGTAATGAAAAACTGTTTTTT. Full variable domain (remainder filled in from reference TRBV27 and TRBJ1-4): EAQVTQNPRYLITVTGKKLTVTCSQNMNHEYMSWYRQDPGLGLRQIYYSMNVEVTDKGDVPEGYKVSRKEKRNFPLILESPSPNQTSLYFCASSFRNEKLFFGSGTQLSVL.

V usage is TRBV4-1 and J usage is TRBJ2-1; 12 nucleotides match TRBD1. Germline CDR1 is MGHRA and CDR2 is YSYEKL. The length of the CDR3 is 18 residues. V was pared by 0 bases and J by 8 bases, with 11 bases of the junction left unmatched. The CDR3 coding sequence is TGCGCCAGCAGCCAAGATGCGAGGGACAGGGGGCTCGTATATGAGCAGTTCTTC. This sequence encodes CASSQDARDRGLVYEQFF.

This chain joins TRBV18 and TRBJ2-2; a possible D gene is TRBD2 (5 bases). The germline V gene has CDR1 KGHSH and CDR2 LQKENI. The V gene lost 7 bases and the J gene lost 5 bases, with 17 bases spanning the gap. The CDR3 runs to 15 residues. The CDR3 DNA is TGTGCCAGCTTACCTCCGGGATCGCTTACCGGGGAGCTGTTTTTT. Amino acid sequence: CASLPPGSLTGELFF.

The chain couples TRBV10-3 to TRBJ2-1; 13 nucleotides line up with TRBD2. Germline V gene data show CDR1 as ENHRY and CDR2 as SYGVKD. This CDR3 is 13 amino acids long. V trimming: 9 bases; J trimming: 6 bases; junction bases outside the gene matches: 2. The CDR3: CAIGLAGANEQFF. CDR3 coding DNA: TGTGCCATAGGACTAGCGGGGGCCAATGAGCAGTTCTTC.

The chain joins TRBV30 to TRBJ2-2, with 10 nucleotides matching TRBD2. In germline, CDR1 is GTSNPN, CDR2 SVGIG (reference sequence). Trimming at V came to 0 bases and at J to 6 bases, leaving 7 bases not matched to a gene. The CDR3 is made up of 16 amino acids. The CDR3 loop reads CAWSVGLAGESGELFF. In DNA, the CDR3 is TGTGCCTGGAGTGTAGGCCTAGCGGGAGAGTCCGGGGAGCTGTTTTTT.